The entry below describes one TCR beta chain. Antigen unknown. The CDR3 loop spans 15 amino acids. Germline CDR1 LGHDT, CDR2 YNNKEL (reference sequence). Trimming removed 4 bases from V and 3 bases from J, with 16 bases in between. Repertoires were generated with immunoSEQ multiplex PCR, while TCRdb's copy carries only in-frame clones and drops some. The sample has 150,000 to 200,000 clones, 75% to 90% seen once. This sample is part of a study of T cell responses to AZD1222 COVID-19 vaccine. Whole-study findings and limits: Repertoire collection took place solely once the T cell response had peaked. Increased Spike-specific TCR breadth and depth were observed after two AZD1222 doses.

This clonotype originated in an adult in good health. V and J are TRBV3-1 (or the pseudogene TRBV3-2) and TRBJ2-7; a possible D gene is TRBD1 (6 bases). The sequencing used peripheral blood, collected on day 0 of AZD1222 vaccination. The CDR3 coding sequence is TGTGCCAGCAGCCCGGCTGGGACAACAAGCTACGAGCAGTACTTC. The encoded protein is CASSPAGTTSYEQYF.